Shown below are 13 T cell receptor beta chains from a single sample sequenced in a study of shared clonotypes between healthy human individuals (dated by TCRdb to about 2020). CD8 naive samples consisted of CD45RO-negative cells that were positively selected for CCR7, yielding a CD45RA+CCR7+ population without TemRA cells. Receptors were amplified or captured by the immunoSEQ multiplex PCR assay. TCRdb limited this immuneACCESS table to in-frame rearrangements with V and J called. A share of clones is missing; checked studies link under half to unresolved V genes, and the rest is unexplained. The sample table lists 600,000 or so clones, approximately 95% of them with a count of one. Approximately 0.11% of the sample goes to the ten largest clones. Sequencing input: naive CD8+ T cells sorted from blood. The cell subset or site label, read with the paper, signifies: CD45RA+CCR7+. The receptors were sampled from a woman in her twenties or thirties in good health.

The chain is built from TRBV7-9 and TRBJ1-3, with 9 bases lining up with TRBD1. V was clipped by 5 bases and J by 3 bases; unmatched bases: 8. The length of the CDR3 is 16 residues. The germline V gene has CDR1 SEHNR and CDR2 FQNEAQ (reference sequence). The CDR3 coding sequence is TGTGCCAGCAGCCCACCTACAGGGGGCTATGGAAACACCATATATTTT. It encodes CASSPPTGGYGNTIYF.

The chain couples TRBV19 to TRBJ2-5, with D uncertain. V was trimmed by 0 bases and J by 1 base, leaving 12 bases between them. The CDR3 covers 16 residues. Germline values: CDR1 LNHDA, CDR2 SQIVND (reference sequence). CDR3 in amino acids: CASSIEFWGSQETQYF. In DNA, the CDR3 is TGTGCCAGTAGTATAGAATTTTGGGGATCCCAAGAGACCCAGTACTTC.

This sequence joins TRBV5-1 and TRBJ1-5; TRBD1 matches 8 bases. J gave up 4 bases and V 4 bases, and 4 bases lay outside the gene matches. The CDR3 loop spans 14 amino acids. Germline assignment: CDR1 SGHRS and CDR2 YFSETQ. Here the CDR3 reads CASSPGQGNQPQHF. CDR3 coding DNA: TGCGCCAGCAGCCCCGGACAGGGAAATCAGCCCCAGCATTTT.

DNA of the CDR3: TGTGCCAGCAGTTTAGTGGCAGGTCGGTATGGCTACACCTTC. It is translated as CASSLVAGRYGYTF. The rearrangement links TRBV28 to TRBJ1-2; no definite D call. CDR1 is MDHEN, CDR2 SYDVKM, per germline. The CDR3 length is 14 residues. Deletions cut 2 bases from V and 5 bases from J, with 12 bases between.

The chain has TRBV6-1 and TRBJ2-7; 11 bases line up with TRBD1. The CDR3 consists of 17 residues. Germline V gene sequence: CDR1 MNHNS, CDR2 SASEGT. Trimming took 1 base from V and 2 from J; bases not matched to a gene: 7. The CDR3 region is CASSEVIGTGGTYEQYF. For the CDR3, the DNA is TGTGCCAGCAGTGAAGTGATCGGGACAGGGGGTACCTACGAGCAGTACTTC.

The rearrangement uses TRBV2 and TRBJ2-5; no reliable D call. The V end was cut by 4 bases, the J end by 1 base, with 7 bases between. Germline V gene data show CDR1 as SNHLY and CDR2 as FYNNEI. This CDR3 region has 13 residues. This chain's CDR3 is CASSAEAQETQYF. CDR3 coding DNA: TGTGCCAGCAGTGCTGAGGCCCAAGAGACCCAGTACTTC.

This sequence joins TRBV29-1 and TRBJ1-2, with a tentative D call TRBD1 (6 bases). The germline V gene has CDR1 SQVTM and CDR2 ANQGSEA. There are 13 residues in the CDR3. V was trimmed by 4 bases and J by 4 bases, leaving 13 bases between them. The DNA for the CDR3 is TGCAGCGTTGGGACAGTCACAACCTATGGCTACACCTTC. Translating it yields CSVGTVTTYGYTF.

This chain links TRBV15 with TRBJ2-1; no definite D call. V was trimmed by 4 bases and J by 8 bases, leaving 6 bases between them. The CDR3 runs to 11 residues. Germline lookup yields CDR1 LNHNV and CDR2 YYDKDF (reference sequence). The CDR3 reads CATSNWDEQFF. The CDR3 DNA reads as TGTGCCACCAGCAACTGGGATGAGCAGTTCTTC.

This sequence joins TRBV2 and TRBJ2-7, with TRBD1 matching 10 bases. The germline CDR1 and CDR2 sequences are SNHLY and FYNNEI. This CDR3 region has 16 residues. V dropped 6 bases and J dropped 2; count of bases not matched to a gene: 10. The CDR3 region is CASRGDRDRGTYEQYF. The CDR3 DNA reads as TGTGCCAGCAGGGGGGACCGGGACAGGGGAACCTACGAGCAGTACTTC.

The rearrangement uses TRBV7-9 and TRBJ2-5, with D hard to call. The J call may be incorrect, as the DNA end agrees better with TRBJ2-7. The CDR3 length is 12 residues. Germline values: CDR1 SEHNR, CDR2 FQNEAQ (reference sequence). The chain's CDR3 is CASSFSSYEQYF. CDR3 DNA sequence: TGTGCCAGCAGCTTTAGTTCCTACGAGCAGTACTTC.

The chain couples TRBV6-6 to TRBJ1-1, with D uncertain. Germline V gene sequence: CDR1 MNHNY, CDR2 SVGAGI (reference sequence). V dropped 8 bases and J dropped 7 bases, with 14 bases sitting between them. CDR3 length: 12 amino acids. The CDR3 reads CASYVGKGEAFF. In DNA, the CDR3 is TGTGCCAGCTATGTTGGAAAGGGTGAAGCTTTCTTT.

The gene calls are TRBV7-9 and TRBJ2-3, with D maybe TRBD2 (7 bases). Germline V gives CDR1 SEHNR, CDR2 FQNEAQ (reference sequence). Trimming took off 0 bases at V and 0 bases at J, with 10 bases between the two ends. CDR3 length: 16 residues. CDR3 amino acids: CASSLASGTSTDTQYF. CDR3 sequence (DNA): TGTGCCAGCAGCTTAGCGAGCGGGACAAGCACAGATACGCAGTATTTT.

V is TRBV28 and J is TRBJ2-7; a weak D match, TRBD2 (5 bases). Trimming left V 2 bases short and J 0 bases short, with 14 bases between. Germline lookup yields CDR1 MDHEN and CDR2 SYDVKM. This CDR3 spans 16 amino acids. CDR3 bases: TGTGCCAGCAGTTTACTCCCCAGCGGTAGCTCCTACGAGCAGTACTTC. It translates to CASSLLPSGSSYEQYF.